This T cell receptor (beta chain) derives from a study of beta chain features in type 1 diabetes. Across the study: No age, gender or cell yield differences were seen between patients and healthy donors. The study, taken as a whole, reports: Fewer insertions but more deletions were seen at VDJ junctions in type 1 diabetes patients. Within each of all four CD4+ subsets, Type 1 diabetes patients had TCRB CDR3s that were moderately but significantly shorter.

As every portion of the isolated RNA was reverse transcribed, the sequencing read expressed TCRB transcripts. An average of around 3.9 million reads was obtained for naive, central memory and regulatory T cell samples. Sequencing used immunoSEQ multiplex PCR; TCRdb keeps in-frame clones, though not all of them. Of roughly 300,000 clones in the sample, about a tenth are singletons; the top ten hold approximately 1%. Trimming removed 0 bases at V and 6 bases at J, with 10 bases between. The CDR3 spans 15 residues. The germline V gene has CDR1 SGDLS and CDR2 YYNGEE. As concerns this clone: Its specificity is not known.

Staining for CD45RO/CCR7/CD25/CD127/CD95/CD27 allowed sorting of CD4+ naive, central memory, regulatory and stem cell-like memory cells. This TCR derives from a man aged 30 to 45 with type 1 diabetes. V and J are TRBV9 and TRBJ1-6; D remains ambiguous. Sequenced sample: central memory CD4+ T cells from blood. The CDR3 reads CASSVADGFNSPLHF. The CDR3 DNA reads as TGTGCCAGCAGCGTAGCTGACGGGTTTAATTCACCCCTCCACTTT. Full variable domain (missing parts from reference TRBV9 and TRBJ1-6): DSGVTQTPKHLITATGQRVTLRCSPRSGDLSVYWYQQSLDQGLQFLIQYYNGEERAKGNILERFSAQQFPDLHSELNLSSLELGDSALYFCASSVADGFNSPLHFGNGTRLTVT.